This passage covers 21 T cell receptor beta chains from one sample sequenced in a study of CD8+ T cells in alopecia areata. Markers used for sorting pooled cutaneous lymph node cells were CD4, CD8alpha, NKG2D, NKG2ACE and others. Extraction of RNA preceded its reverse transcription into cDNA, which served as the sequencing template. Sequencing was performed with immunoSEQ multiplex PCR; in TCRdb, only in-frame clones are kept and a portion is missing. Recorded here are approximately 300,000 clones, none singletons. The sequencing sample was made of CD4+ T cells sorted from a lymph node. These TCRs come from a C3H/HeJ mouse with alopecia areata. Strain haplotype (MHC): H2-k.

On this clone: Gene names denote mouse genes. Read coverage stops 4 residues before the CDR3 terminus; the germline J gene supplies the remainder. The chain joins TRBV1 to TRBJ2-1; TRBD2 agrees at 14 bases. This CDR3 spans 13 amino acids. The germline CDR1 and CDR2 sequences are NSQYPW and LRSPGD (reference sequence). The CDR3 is CTCRDWGGAEQFF. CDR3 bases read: TGCACCTGCCGGGACTGGGGGGGCGCT.

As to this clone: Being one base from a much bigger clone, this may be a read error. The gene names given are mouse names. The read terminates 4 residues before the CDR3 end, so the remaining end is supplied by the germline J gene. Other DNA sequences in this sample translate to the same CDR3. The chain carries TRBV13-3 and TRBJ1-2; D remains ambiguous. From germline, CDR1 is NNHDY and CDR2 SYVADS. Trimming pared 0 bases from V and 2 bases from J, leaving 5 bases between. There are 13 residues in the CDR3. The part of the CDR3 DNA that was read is TGTGCCAGCAGTGATGCAAGGAACTCC. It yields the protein CASSDARNS. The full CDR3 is CASSDARNSDYTF.

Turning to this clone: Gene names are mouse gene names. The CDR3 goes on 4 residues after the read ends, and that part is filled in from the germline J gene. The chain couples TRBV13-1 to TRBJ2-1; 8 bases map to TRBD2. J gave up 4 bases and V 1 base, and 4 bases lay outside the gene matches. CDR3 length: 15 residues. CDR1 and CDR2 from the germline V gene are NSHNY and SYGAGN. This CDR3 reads CASSDSWGVYAEQFF. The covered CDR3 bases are TGTGCCAGCAGTGATTCCTGGGGGGTGTATGCT.

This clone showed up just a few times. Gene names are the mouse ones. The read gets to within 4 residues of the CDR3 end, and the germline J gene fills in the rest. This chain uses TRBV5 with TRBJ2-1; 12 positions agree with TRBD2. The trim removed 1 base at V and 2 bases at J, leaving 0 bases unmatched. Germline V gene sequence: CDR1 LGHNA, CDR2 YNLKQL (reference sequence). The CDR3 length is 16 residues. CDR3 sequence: CASSQGTGGDYAEQFF. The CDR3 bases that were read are TGTGCCAGCAGCCAAGGGACTGGGGGGGACTATGCT.

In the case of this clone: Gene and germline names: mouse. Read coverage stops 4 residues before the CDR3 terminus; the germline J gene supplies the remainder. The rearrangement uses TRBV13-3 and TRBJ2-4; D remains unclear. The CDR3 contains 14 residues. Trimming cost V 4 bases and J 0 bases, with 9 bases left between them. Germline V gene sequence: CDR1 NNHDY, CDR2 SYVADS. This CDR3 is CASSPLPSQNTLYF. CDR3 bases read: TGTGCCAGCAGTCCACTGCCTAGTCAAAAC.

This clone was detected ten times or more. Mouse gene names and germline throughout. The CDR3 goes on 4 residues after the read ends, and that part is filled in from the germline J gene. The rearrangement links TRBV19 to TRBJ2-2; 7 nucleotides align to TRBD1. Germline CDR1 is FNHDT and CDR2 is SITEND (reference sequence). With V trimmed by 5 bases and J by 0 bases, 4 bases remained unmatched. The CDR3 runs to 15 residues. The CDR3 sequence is CASSRDSPNTGQLYF. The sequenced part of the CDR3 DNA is TGTGCCAGCAGCAGGGACAGCCCAAACACCGGG.

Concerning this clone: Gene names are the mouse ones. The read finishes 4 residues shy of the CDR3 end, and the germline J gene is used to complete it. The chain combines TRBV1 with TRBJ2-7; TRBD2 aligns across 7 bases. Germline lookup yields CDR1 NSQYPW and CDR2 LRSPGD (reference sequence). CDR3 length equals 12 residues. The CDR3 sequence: CTCSLGEYEQYF. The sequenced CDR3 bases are TGCACCTGCAGCCTGGGGGAATAT.

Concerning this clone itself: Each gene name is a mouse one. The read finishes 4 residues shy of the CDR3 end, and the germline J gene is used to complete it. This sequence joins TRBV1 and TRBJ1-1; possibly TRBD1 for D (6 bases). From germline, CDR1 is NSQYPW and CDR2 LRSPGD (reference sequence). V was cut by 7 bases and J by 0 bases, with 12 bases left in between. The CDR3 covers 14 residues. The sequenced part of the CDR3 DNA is TGCACCTGCAAGCCGGGACAAGCAAACACA. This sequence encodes CTCKPGQANT. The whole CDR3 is CTCKPGQANTEVFF.

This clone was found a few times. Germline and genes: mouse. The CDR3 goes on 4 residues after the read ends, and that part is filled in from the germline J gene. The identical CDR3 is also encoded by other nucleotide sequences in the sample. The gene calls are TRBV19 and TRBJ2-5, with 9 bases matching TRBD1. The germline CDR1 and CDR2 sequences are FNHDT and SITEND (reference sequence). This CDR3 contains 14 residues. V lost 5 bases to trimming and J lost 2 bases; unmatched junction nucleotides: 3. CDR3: CASSPGQGQDTQYF. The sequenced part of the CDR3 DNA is TGTGCCAGCAGCCCGGGACAGGGCCAAGAC.

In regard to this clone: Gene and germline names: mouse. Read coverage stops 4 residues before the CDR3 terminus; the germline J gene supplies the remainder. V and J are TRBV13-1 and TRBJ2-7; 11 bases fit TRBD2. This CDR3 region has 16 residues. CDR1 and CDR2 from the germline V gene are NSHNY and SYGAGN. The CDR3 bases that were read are TGTGCCAGCAGTGATGCGGGACTGGGGGCCTTTTAT. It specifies CASSDAGLGAFY. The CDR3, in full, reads CASSDAGLGAFYEQYF.

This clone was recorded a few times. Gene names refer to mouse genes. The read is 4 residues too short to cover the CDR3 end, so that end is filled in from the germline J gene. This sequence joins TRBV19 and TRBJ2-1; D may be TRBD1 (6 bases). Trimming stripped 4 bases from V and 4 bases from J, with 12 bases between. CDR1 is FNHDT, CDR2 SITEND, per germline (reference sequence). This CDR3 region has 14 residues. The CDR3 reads CASSSQGWYAEQFF. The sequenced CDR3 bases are TGTGCCAGCAGTTCCCAGGGGTGGTATGCT.

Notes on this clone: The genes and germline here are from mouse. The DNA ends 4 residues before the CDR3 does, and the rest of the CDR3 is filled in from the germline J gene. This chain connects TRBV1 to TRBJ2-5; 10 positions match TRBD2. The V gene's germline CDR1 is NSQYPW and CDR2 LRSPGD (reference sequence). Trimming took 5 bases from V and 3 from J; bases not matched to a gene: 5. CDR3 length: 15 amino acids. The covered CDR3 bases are TGCACCTGCAGTCCCCCGGACTGGGGGCAAGAC. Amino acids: CTCSPPDWGQD. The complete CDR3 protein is CTCSPPDWGQDTQYF.

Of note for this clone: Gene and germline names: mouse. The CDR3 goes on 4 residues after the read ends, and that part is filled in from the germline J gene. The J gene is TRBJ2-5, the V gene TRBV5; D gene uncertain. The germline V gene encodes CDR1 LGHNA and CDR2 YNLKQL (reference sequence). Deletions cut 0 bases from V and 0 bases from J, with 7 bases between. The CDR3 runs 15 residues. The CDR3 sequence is CASSQDGLNQDTQYF. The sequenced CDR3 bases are TGTGCCAGCAGCCAAGATGGTCTTAACCAAGAC.

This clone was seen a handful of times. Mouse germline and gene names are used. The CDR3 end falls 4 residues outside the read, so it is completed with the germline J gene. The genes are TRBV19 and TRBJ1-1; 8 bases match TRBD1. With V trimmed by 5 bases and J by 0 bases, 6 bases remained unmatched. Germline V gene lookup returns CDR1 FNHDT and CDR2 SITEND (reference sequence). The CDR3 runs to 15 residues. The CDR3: CASSQDRASNTEVFF. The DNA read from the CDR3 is TGTGCCAGCAGCCAGGACAGGGCCTCAAACACA.

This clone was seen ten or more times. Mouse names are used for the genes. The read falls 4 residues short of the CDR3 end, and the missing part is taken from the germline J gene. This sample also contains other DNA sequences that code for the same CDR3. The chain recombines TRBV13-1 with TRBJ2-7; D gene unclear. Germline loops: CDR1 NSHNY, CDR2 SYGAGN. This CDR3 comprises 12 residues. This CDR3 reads CASSDDSYEQYF. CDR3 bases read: TGTGCCAGCAGTGATGACAGTTAT.

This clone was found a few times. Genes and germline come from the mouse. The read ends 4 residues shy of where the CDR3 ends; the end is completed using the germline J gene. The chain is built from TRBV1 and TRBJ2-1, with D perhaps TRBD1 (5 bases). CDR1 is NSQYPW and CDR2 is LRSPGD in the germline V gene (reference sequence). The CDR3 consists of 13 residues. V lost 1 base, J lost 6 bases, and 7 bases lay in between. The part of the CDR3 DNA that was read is TGCACCTGCAGTGCAGGGACATTTGCT. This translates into CTCSAGTFA. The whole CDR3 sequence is CTCSAGTFAEQFF.

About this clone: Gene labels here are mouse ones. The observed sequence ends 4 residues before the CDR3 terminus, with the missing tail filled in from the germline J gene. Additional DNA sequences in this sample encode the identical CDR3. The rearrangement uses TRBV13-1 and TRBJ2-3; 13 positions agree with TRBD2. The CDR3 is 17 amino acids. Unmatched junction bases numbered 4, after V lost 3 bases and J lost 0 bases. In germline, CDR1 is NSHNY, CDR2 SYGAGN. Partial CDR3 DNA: TGTGCCAGCAGTGGGACTGGGGGGGCGCTCAGTGCAGAA. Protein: CASSGTGGALSAE. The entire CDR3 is CASSGTGGALSAETLYF.

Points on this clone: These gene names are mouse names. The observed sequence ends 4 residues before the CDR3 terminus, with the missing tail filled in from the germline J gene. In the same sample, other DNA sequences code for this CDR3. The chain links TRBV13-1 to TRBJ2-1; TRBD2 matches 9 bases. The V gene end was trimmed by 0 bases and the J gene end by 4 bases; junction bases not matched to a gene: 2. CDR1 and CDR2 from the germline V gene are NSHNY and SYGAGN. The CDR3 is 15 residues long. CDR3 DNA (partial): TGTGCCAGCAGTGATGCAGGACTGGGGTATGCT. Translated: CASSDAGLGYA. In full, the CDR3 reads CASSDAGLGYAEQFF.

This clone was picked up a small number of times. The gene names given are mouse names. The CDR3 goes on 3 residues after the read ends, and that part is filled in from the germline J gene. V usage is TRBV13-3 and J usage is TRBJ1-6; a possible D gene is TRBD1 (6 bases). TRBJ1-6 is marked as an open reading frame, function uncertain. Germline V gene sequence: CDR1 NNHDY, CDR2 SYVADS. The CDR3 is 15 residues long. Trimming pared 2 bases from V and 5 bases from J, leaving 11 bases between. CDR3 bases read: TGTGCCAGCAGTGACAGGGGAGAGGATAATTCGCCC. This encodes CASSDRGEDNSP. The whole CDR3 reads CASSDRGEDNSPLYF.

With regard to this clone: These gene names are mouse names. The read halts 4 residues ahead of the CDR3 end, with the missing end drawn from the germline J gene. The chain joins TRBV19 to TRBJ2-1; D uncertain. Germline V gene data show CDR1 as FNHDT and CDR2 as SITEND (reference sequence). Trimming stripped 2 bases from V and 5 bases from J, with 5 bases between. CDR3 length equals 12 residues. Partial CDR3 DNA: TGTGCCAGCAGTATTCCCAATGCT. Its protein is CASSIPNA. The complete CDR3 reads CASSIPNAEQFF.

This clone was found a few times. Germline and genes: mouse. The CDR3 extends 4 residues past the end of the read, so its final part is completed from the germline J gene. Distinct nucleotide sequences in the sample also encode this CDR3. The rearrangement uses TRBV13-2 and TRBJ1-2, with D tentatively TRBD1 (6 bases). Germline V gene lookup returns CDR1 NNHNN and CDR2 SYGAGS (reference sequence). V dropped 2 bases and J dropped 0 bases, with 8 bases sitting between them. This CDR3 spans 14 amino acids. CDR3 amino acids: CASGDGTSNSDYTF. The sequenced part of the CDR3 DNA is TGTGCCAGCGGTGACGGGACATCAAACTCC.